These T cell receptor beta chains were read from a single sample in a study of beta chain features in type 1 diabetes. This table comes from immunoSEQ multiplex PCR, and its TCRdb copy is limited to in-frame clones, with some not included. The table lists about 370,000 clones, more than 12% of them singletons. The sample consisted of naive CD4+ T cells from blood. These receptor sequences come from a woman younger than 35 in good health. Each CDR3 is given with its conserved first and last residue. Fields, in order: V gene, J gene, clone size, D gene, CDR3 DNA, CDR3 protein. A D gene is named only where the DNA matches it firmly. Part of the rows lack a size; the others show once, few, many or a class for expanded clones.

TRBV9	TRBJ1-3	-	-	TGTGCCAGCAGCCCCTCAGATGGCATATATTTT	CASSPSDGIYF
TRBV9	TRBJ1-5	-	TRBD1	TGTGCCAGCAGCCTGGGACAGATCAATCAGCCCCAGCATTTT	CASSLGQINQPQHF
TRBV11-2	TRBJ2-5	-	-	TGTGCCAGCAGCTTGACAGGTCTCCAAGAGACCCAGTACTTC	CASSLTGLQETQYF
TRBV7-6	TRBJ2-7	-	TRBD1	TGTGCCAGCAGCCCGGGGACAGAGTCCAACGAGCAGTACTTC	CASSPGTESNEQYF
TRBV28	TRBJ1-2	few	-	TGTGCCAGCAGTCTGGCCCTCTCGAACGGCTACACCTTC	CASSLALSNGYTF
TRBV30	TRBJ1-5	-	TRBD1	TGTGCCTGGAGTGTTGAGACAGGGTACGGGCAGCCCCAGCATTTT	CAWSVETGYGQPQHF
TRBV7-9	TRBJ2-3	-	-	TGTGCCAGCAGCTTCTCGGGCACAGATACGCAGTATTTT	CASSFSGTDTQYF
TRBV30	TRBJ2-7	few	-	TGTGCCTGGAGCGGGAGAACAGAGGGCCTGGGCGAGCAGTACTTC	CAWSGRTEGLGEQYF
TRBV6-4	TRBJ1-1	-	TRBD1	TGTGCCAGCAGGAGGACAGGATCTTTCGAAGCTTTCTTT	CASRRTGSFEAFF
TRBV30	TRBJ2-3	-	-	TGTGCCTGGAGTGTAGTTGCAGGCACAGATACGCAGTATTTT	CAWSVVAGTDTQYF
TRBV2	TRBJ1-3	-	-	TGTGCCAGCACGGGGGCTGGAAACACCATATATTTT	CASTGAGNTIYF
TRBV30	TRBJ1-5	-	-	TGTGCCTGGAGTGTACTTGGGGGCGACCAGCCCCAGCATTTT	CAWSVLGGDQPQHF
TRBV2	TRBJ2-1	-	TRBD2	TGTGCCAGCGCGGCTAGCGGGACCTACAATGAGCAGTTCTTC	CASAASGTYNEQFF
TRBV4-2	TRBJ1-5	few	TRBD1	TGTGCCAGCAGCCAAGATGGGCAGGGGGCAGGGCCCCAGCATTTT	CASSQDGQGAGPQHF
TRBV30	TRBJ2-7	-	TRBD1	TGTGCCTGGAGTGTTAGGCCACAGGGGCTCTACGAGCAGTACTTC	CAWSVRPQGLYEQYF
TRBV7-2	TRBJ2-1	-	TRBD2	TGTGCCAGCAGCCGACTAGCGGAGCAGTTCTTC	CASSRLAEQFF
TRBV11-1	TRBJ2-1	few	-	TGTGCCAGCAGGGGGGCCAGCACAGCCTCCAATGAGCAGTTCTTC	CASRGASTASNEQFF
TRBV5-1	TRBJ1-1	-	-	TGCGCCAGCAGCTTGGCCGCGGGCCCGAACACTGAAGCTTTCTTT	CASSLAAGPNTEAFF
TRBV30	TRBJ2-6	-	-	TGTGCCTGGAGTTTGAGAGGGGCCAACGTCCTGACTTTC	CAWSLRGANVLTF
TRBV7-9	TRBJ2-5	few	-	TGTGCCAGCAGTCCCAATCCAGAGACCCAGTACTTC	CASSPNPETQYF
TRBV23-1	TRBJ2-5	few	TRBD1	TGCGCCAGCAGCCTCCAAGACAGGGAAGAGACCCAGTACTTC	CASSLQDREETQYF
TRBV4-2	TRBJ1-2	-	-	TGTGCCAGCAGCCAAGTAGACAGAGCCCCTACCTACACCTTC	CASSQVDRAPTYTF
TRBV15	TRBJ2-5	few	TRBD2	TGTGCCACCAGCAGTGTTAAGCGGGAGGGTCGGGAGACCCAGTACTTC	CATSSVKREGRETQYF
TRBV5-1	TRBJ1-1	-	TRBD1	TGCGCCAGCAGCTCGGACAGGGTTTTCGCTGAAGCTTTCTTT	CASSSDRVFAEAFF
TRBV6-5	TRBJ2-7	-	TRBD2	TGTGCCAGCAGTAGAGCGGGAGGGCCGGGCGAGCAGTACTTC	CASSRAGGPGEQYF
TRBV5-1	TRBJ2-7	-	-	TGCGCCAGCAGCTTGGGGCACGAGCAGTACTTC	CASSLGHEQYF
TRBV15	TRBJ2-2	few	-	TGTGCCACCAGCAGAGGAGACCCTGACAAGATGGAGCTGTTTTTT	CATSRGDPDKMELFF
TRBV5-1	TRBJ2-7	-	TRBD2	TGCGCCAGCAGCTTGGAGTCAGGGAGTACAGCGGGAGGAAGGGAGCAGTACTTC	CASSLESGSTAGGREQYF
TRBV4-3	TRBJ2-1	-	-	TGCGCCAGCAGTTATGAGGAGCGTACCTACAATGAGCAGTTCTTC	CASSYEERTYNEQFF
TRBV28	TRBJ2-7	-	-	TGTGCCAGCACCCGGTGGAGGAGCTCCTACGAGCAGTACTTC	CASTRWRSSYEQYF
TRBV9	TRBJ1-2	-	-	TGTGCCAGCAGCGACACCGCGGCCCCGGGGGGCTACACCTTC	CASSDTAAPGGYTF
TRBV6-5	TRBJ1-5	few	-	TGTGCCAGCAGTTACTCCGATAGCTATAGCAATCAGCCCCAGCATTTT	CASSYSDSYSNQPQHF
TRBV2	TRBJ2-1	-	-	TGTGCCAGCAGTACAGTGGAGCAGTTCTTC	CASSTVEQFF
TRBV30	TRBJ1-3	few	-	TGTGCCTGGAGTGTACTGATCTCTGGAAACACCATATATTTT	CAWSVLISGNTIYF
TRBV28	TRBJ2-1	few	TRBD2	TGTGCCAGCAGTTTAAGGGGACTAGCGGTAAACAATGAGCAGTTCTTC	CASSLRGLAVNNEQFF
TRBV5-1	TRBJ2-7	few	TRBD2	TGCGCCAGCAGCTTTCAAGCGGGATACTACGAGCAGTACTTC	CASSFQAGYYEQYF
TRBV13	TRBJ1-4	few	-	TGTGCCAGCAGATCACGACAGCTTGCAACTAATGAAAAACTGTTTTTT	CASRSRQLATNEKLFF